This T cell receptor (beta chain) stems from a study of cytomegalovirus exposure and HLA in healthy donors. Study results and limitations: High specificity and sensitivity for cytomegalovirus status were reported for the classifier. There were a few CMV-associated chains whose specificity for CMV antigens was confirmed in vitro. Earlier analysis found most TCR beta V segments productive about 87% or about 30% of the time.

Of note for this clone: Its antigen is unknown.

PCR was performed using 60 Vbeta and 13 Jbeta primers. Original processing notes: Unique TCR beta chains totaled about 73 million in a later count, with approximately 10 million of them shared. This table comes from immunoSEQ multiplex PCR, and its TCRdb copy is limited to in-frame clones, with some not included. V, J and clone size were drawn from that table, and D and trimming were deduced from the DNA. Of around 150,000 clones listed, roughly 83% are singletons. Trimming cost V 1 base and J 6 bases, with 11 bases left between them. Germline V gene sequence: CDR1 SGHRS, CDR2 YFSETQ. The CDR3 contains 13 residues.

Material: PBMCs. The clonotype comes from a woman younger than 35 in good health and CMV-seronegative. The chain employs TRBV5-1 and TRBJ2-7, with D tentatively TRBD1 (6 bases). The CDR3 region is CASSLSRGSEQYF. The CDR3 bases are TGCGCCAGCAGCTTGAGTAGGGGGAGCGAGCAGTACTTC. Variable domain in full (rest from reference TRBV5-1 and TRBJ2-7): KAGVTQTPRYLIKTRGQQVTLSCSPISGHRSVSWYQQTPGQGLQFLFEYFSETQRNKGNFPGRFSGRQFSNSRSEMNVSTLELGDSALYLCASSLSRGSEQYFGPGTRLTVT.